Listed below are T cell receptor beta chains from one sample, sequenced in a study of blood T cell repertoires in COVID-19. The table came from immunoSEQ multiplex PCR; TCRdb's copy has only in-frame clones and leaves some out. The profile shows more than 95,000 clones, approximately 91% of them singletons. Sequencing used peripheral blood. These receptors were collected from a woman older than 75 with acute or convalescent COVID-19. CDR3s include the opening cysteine and the closing phenylalanine or tryptophan. The D gene is left open where the match is weak. Some rows have no size entry. The others give once, few or many, or a class for an expanded clone.

V gene	D gene	clone size	J gene	CDR3 protein
TRBV28	-	-	TRBJ2-7	CASQGWEPTYEQYF
TRBV12-3/TRBV12-4	-	-	TRBJ2-2	CASNRLVAGELFF
TRBV5-5	TRBD1	-	TRBJ2-3	CASTIGGTGKDTQYF
TRBV2	TRBD2	-	TRBJ2-7	CASTTAGGPHEQYF
TRBV2	TRBD1	-	TRBJ2-1	CASMKGTGVNEQFF
TRBV18	-	-	TRBJ2-3	CASSSSTDTQYF
TRBV7-9	TRBD1	-	TRBJ1-2	CASSLGGGEGYTF
TRBV28	TRBD2	-	TRBJ2-1	CASRLGLAGKSYNEQFF
TRBV19	TRBD2	-	TRBJ2-1	CASSPFEREGLYNEQFF
TRBV6-5	-	-	TRBJ1-1	CASRIQGNTEAFF
TRBV28	TRBD1	-	TRBJ1-2	CASSPWDRVHHNYGYTF
TRBV9	TRBD2	-	TRBJ2-1	CASSATGTSGGAIF
TRBV2	TRBD2	-	TRBJ2-3	CATGLAGGGDTQYF
TRBV27	-	-	TRBJ2-7	CASSFGPRSSYEQYF
TRBV2	TRBD2	-	TRBJ2-5	CASKAGLAAFQETQYF
TRBV29-1	-	-	TRBJ1-1	CSVRERTEAFF
TRBV2	-	-	TRBJ1-5	CASSGTENQPQHF
TRBV11-3	-	-	TRBJ1-1	CASSQGMNTEAFF
TRBV5-1	TRBD2	-	TRBJ2-1	CASSPGLAVINEQFF
TRBV5-1	TRBD2	few	TRBJ2-1	CASSAGLAGGWGDEQFF
TRBV19	-	-	TRBJ1-1	CASYDRNTEAFF
TRBV27	-	once	TRBJ1-1	CASSLQMDTEAFF
TRBV19	-	-	TRBJ2-2	CASMLAGELFF
TRBV7-9	-	-	TRBJ1-2	CASSSHIEGGGGYTF
TRBV11-2	-	-	TRBJ2-5	CASSRNRAETQYF
TRBV5-1	TRBD1	-	TRBJ2-7	CASSLGPGTGNREQYF
TRBV10-3	TRBD1	-	TRBJ1-1	CAIRDRMEAFF
TRBV9	-	-	TRBJ2-3	CASSVSWGADTQYF
TRBV18	-	-	TRBJ1-1	CASSPSRSNTEAFF
TRBV29-1	TRBD1	once	TRBJ1-2	CSVEPTGGGYGYTF
TRBV5-1	TRBD1	-	TRBJ1-2	CASSWGTENYGYTF
TRBV7-9	TRBD1	-	TRBJ2-3	CASSLVERQGRPDTQYF
TRBV15	TRBD2	-	TRBJ2-1	CATSTSTGTSPRGEQFF